This is a list of T cell receptor beta chains from one sample in a study of control samples from healthy donors and cancer patients. Method: immunoSEQ multiplex PCR; TCRdb's copy keeps in-frame clones and lacks some. This table holds more than 90,000 clones, about 89% found once. The specimen was blood. These TCRs come from a young man in good health. Each CDR3 is given with its conserved first and last residue. Each record gives: D gene, CDR3 length, V gene, J gene, clone size, CDR3 protein, CDR3 DNA. D genes are given only for firm matches. The size field is filled for only some rows; it gives once, few, many or a size class.

-,14,TRBV19,TRBJ1-1,-,CASSIDQMNTEAFF,TGTGCCAGTAGTATAGATCAGATGAACACTGAAGCTTTCTTT
-,14,TRBV24-1,TRBJ2-5,-,CATSGTGAQETQYF,TGTGCCACCTCGGGAACGGGGGCCCAAGAGACCCAGTACTTC
TRBD2,16,TRBV3-1/TRBV3-2,TRBJ2-7,once,CASSQETGGYNYEQYF,TGTGCCAGCAGCCAAGAGACGGGAGGCTACAACTACGAGCAGTACTTC
-,11,TRBV5-4,TRBJ2-1,-,CASSSVGEQFF,TGTGCCAGCAGCTCAGTCGGAGAGCAGTTCTTC
-,14,TRBV3-1/TRBV3-2,TRBJ1-2,-,CASSQARGWGGYTF,TGTGCCAGCAGCCAAGCCAGAGGGTGGGGTGGCTACACCTTC
-,12,TRBV12-5,TRBJ2-1,-,CASGLVEPRQFF,TGTGCTAGTGGTTTGGTAGAACCTCGGCAGTTCTTC
-,14,TRBV6-4,TRBJ2-2,-,CASSLAPNTGELFF,TGTGCCAGCAGCCTAGCGCCGAACACCGGGGAGCTGTTTTTT
TRBD1,13,TRBV27,TRBJ2-1,-,CASMGQGHNEQFF,TGTGCCAGCATGGGACAGGGCCACAATGAGCAGTTCTTC
TRBD1,18,TRBV27,TRBJ1-1,once,CASSSFFQGARGGTEAFF,TGTGCCAGCAGTTCTTTCTTCCAGGGGGCACGAGGGGGCACTGAAGCTTTCTTT
TRBD1,16,TRBV7-6,TRBJ1-2,-,CASSSLPGTGNYGYTF,TGTGCCAGCAGCTCTCTTCCCGGGACAGGGAACTATGGCTACACCTTC
TRBD1,16,TRBV3-1/TRBV3-2,TRBJ1-1,-,CASSQGGGQGNTEAFF,TGTGCCAGCAGCCAAGGAGGGGGCCAGGGGAACACTGAAGCTTTCTTT
-,15,TRBV7-9,TRBJ2-3,-,CASSPTPLSADTQYF,TGTGCCAGCAGCCCCACCCCCCTCAGCGCAGATACGCAGTATTTT
-,15,TRBV30,TRBJ1-5,once,CAWGVGGMADQPQHF,TGTGCCTGGGGCGTGGGGGGAATGGCCGATCAGCCCCAGCATTTT
-,11,TRBV4-2,TRBJ1-1,-,CASSQSPEAFF,TGTGCCAGCAGCCAATCGCCTGAAGCTTTCTTT
-,14,TRBV7-8,TRBJ2-7,-,CASSSPGARYEQYF,TGTGCCAGCAGCTCTCCGGGGGCTCGGTACGAGCAGTACTTC
TRBD1,15,TRBV4-1,TRBJ2-5,-,CASSQVVTGGETQYF,TGCGCCAGCAGCCAAGTGGTTACAGGGGGAGAGACCCAGTACTTC
TRBD1,16,TRBV28,TRBJ1-2,-,CASRGRGRGYLSGYTF,TGTGCCAGCAGGGGCAGGGGGCGCGGGTACTTGAGTGGCTACACCTTC
-,15,TRBV2,TRBJ1-4,-,CASSERSGPNEKLFF,TGTGCCAGCAGTGAACGGTCAGGGCCTAATGAAAAACTGTTTTTT
-,13,TRBV7-3,TRBJ2-4,-,CASSLSQRGVQYF,TGTGCCAGCAGCTTAAGCCAGAGGGGAGTTCAGTACTTC
TRBD2,19,TRBV18,TRBJ2-7,-,CASSPLKAGGPLSLYEQYF,TGTGCCAGCTCACCCCTGAAAGCGGGAGGGCCCTTGAGTCTCTACGAGCAGTACTTC
TRBD1,15,TRBV27,TRBJ2-5,-,CASSSTGTGKETQYF,TGTGCCAGCAGTTCCACCGGGACAGGTAAAGAGACCCAGTACTTC
-,11,TRBV20-1,TRBJ1-3,-,CSAISGNTIYF,TGCAGTGCGATATCTGGAAACACCATATATTTT
-,17,TRBV5-4,TRBJ2-4,-,CASSLSQTGVAKNIQYF,TGTGCCAGCAGCTTGTCTCAGACGGGGGTAGCCAAAAACATTCAGTACTTC
-,12,TRBV5-1,TRBJ2-3,-,CASSQPTDTQYF,TGCGCCAGCAGCCAACCCACAGATACGCAGTATTTT
-,17,TRBV9,TRBJ1-5,-,CASSLVSSDSINQPQHF,TGTGCCAGCAGCCTCGTGTCCTCGGACAGCATCAATCAGCCCCAGCATTTT
-,16,TRBV7-2,TRBJ2-3,-,CASSLGGATVTDTQYF,TGTGCCAGCAGCTTAGGAGGGGCGACAGTCACAGATACGCAGTATTTT
TRBD1,14,TRBV6-5,TRBJ2-1,-,CASSGTGDYNEQFF,TGTGCCAGCTCGGGGACAGGGGATTACAATGAGCAGTTCTTC
-,17,TRBV7-6,TRBJ2-1,once,CASSLRGQLANRHEQFF,TGTGCCAGCAGCTTAAGGGGGCAACTAGCCAACAGACATGAGCAGTTCTTC
TRBD2,15,TRBV6-4,TRBJ2-3,medium-sized,CASSPTSGGADTQYF,TGTGCCAGCAGCCCGACTAGCGGGGGGGCAGATACGCAGTATTTT